A single sample gave rise to the 5 T cell receptor beta chains below, sequenced in a study of CD8+ T cells in alopecia areata. Treatment: oral pan-JAK inhibitor, 5-10 mg twice daily. RNA, once extracted, was reverse transcribed into cDNA for use as the sequencing template. Clones were read by immunoSEQ multiplex PCR, and TCRdb kept only the in-frame ones, dropping some. Among 150,000 to 250,000 clones listed, about three fifths were seen once. The sequencing here drew on CD4+ T cells sorted from blood, taken at week 24, from a patient treated with tofacitinib. These receptors all stem from a human donor with alopecia areata.

The rearrangement joins TRBV5-4 to TRBJ2-2, with D uncertain. CDR1 and CDR2 (germline): SGHNT, YYREEE (reference sequence). V lost 0 bases, J lost 3 bases, and 6 bases lay in between. The CDR3 is made up of 14 amino acids. The CDR3 nucleotides read TGTGCCAGCAGCTTGGATGGGGACACCGGGGAGCTGTTTTTT. This gives the protein CASSLDGDTGELFF.

The chain couples TRBV4-1 to TRBJ2-7; 8 bases agree with TRBD2. Germline assignment: CDR1 MGHRA and CDR2 YSYEKL. The length of the CDR3 is 16 residues. Losses at the gene ends were 6 bases for V and 3 bases for J; bases not matched to a gene: 13. Written as DNA, the CDR3 is TGCGCCAGCAGTAACTCGGGTCGGGCGGGAGGCTACGAGCAGTACTTC. This encodes CASSNSGRAGGYEQYF.

This chain uses TRBV4-3 with TRBJ2-1; weak D call: TRBD2 (6 bases). Germline V lookup: CDR1 LGHNA, CDR2 YSLEER. The CDR3 is 17 residues long. V was clipped by 2 bases and J by 5 bases, with 19 bases between them. The CDR3 nucleotides read TGCGCCAGCAGCCAAACAACCGGGACTTCGTCTCACAATGAGCAGTTCTTC. It is translated as CASSQTTGTSSHNEQFF.

V gene TRBV5-1 combines with J gene TRBJ2-5; tentative D call: TRBD1 (7 bases). The V and J ends lost 4 bases and 2 bases respectively, with 21 bases between them. This CDR3 is 17 amino acids long. Germline lookup yields CDR1 SGHRS and CDR2 YFSETQ. CDR3 sequence reads: CASSARLGGRGQETQYF. CDR3 nucleotides: TGCGCCAGCAGCGCCCGACTAGGAGGCAGGGGGCAAGAGACCCAGTACTTC.

This clone was found a few times. The chain joins TRBV15 to TRBJ2-7, with D tentatively TRBD1 (6 bases). The V gene lost 0 bases and the J gene lost 2 bases, with 11 bases spanning the gap. Germline-derived CDR1 and CDR2 are LNHNV and YYDKDF (reference sequence). This CDR3 has 15 residues. CDR3 amino acids: CATSRDGTSTYEQYF. CDR3 DNA: TGTGCCACCAGCAGAGATGGGACATCTACCTACGAGCAGTACTTC.